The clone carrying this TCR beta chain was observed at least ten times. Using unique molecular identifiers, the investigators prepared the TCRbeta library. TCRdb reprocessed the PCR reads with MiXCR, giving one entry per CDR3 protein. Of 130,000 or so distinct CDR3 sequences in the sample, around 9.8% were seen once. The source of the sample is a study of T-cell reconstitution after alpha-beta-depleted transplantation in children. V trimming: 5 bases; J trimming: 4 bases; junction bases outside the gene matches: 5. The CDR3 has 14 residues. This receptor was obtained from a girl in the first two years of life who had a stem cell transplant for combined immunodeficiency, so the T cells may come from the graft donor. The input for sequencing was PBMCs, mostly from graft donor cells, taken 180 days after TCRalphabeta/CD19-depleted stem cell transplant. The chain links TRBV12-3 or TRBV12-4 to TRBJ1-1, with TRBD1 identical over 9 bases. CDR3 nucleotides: TGTGCCAGCAGTAAACAGGGGGCGCGCACTGAAGCTTTCTTT. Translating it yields CASSKQGARTEAFF.